The T cell receptor (beta chain) under discussion was sequenced for a study of cytomegalovirus exposure and HLA in healthy donors. Study-level information: The Caucasian-associated ancestry cluster contained 81% of the approximately 410 genotyped donors. Study findings and constraints: About 150 TCR beta chains were listed as cytomegalovirus-associated.

Use of 60 Vbeta and 13 Jbeta primers characterized the PCR. Sequencing was performed with immunoSEQ multiplex PCR; in TCRdb, only in-frame clones are kept and a portion is missing. The sample lists around 170,000 clones; over 60% were seen once. Germline lookup yields CDR1 MNHEY and CDR2 SVGAGI. V shed 5 bases and J 5 bases; nucleotides not matched to a gene: 5. This CDR3 has 14 amino acids. Donors in the study were healthy people who gave bone marrow. These donors counted as nominally healthy when sampled, but unrecorded immune exposures were likely. Details on this clone: Antigen unknown.

This TCR was sampled from a man aged 35 to 55 in good health and CMV-seronegative. Sequences were obtained from PBMCs. The rearrangement joins TRBV6-5 to TRBJ2-7, with 11 bases aligning to TRBD1. The CDR3 DNA reads as TGTGCCAGCAGTCCCGGGACAGGGGGTGACGAGCAGTACTTC. Encoded protein: CASSPGTGGDEQYF.